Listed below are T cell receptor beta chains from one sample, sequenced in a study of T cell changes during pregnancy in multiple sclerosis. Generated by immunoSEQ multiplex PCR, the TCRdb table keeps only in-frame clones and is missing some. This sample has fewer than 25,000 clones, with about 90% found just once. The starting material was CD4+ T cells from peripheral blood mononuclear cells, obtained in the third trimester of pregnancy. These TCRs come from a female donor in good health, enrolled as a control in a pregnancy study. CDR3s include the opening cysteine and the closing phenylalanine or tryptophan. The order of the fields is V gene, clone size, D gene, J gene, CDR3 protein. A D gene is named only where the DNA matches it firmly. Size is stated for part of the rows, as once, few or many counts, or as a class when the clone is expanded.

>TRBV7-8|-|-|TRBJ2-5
CASRKESGGLETQYF
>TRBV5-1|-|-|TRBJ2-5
CASSVTARGSVYQETQYF
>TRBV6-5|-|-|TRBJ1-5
CASTPGVSNQPQHF
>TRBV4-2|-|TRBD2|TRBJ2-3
CASSQTGGNADTQYF
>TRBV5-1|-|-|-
CASSFLDRIYEQYF
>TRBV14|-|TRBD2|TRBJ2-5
CASSQTGWTSQETQYF
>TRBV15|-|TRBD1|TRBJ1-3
CATSRPGQGNSGNTIYF
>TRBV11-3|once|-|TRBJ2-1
CASSPKGPGGTNEQFF
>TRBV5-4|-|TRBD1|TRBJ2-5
CASRTGTGLEETQYF
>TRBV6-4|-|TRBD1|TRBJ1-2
CASSDKQGRNGYTF
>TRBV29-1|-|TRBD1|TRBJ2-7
CSVYRDRGMYF
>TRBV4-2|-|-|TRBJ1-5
CASSQAWDMDQPQHF
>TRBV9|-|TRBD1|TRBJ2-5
CASSVDSGGQGETQYF
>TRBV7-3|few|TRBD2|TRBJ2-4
CASSLTAGTSGPLAKNIQYF
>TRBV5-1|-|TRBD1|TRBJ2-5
CASSYGQGIGQETQYF
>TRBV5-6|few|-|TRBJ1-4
CASSGRDFLGPNEKLFF
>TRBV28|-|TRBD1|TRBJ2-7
CASSLPGQGVSYEQYF
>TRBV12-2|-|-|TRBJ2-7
CASRFRAGIAYYEQYF
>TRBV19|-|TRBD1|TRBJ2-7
CASSPRPGQTYEQYF
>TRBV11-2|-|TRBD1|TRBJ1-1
CASRAPGQGNTEAFF
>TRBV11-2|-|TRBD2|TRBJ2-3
CASSSGLAGGYSTDTQYF
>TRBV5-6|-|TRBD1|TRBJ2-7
CASSFTDRDHEQYF
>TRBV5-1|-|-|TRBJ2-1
CASSPGGGDSYNEQFF
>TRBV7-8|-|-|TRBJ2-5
CASTPMRRGPQETQYF
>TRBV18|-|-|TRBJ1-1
CASSPRAGVGTEAFF
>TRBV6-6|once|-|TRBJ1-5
CASSYGDGGNQPQHF
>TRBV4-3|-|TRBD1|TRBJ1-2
CASSPRQGVNYGYTF
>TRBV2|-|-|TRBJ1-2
CASSESRGAVGYTF
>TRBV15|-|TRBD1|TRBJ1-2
CATSRRQGARSNYGYTF
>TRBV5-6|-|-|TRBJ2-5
CASRRDRGETQYF
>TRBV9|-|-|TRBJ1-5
CASRPGGGNQPQHF
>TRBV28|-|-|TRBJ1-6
CASSLTGGLNSPLHF
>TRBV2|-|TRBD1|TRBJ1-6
CASSRRGQSPLHF
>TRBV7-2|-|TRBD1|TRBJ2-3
CASRLPGTGGADTQYF
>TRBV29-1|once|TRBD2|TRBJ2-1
CSVEGRASGRLTEEQFF
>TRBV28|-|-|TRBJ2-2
CASSVLTGLGELFF
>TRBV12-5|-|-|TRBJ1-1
CASGRGNTEAFF
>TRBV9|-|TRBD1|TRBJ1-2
CASSVTGDYGYTF
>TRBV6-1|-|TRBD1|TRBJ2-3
CASSAGTGPTDTQYF